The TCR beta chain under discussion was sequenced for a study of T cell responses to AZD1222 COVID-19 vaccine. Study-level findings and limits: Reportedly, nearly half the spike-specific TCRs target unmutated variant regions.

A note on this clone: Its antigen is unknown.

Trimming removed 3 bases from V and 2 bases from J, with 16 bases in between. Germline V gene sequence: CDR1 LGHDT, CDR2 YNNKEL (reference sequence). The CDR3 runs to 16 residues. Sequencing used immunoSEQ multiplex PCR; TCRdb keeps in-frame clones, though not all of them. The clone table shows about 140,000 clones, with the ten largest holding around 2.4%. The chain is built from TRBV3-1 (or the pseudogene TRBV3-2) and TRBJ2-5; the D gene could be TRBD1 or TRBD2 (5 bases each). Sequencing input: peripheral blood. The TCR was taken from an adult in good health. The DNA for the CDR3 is TGTGCCAGCAGCCAGCGTCCGGGACCCCGACAAGAGACCCAGTACTTC. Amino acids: CASSQRPGPRQETQYF.